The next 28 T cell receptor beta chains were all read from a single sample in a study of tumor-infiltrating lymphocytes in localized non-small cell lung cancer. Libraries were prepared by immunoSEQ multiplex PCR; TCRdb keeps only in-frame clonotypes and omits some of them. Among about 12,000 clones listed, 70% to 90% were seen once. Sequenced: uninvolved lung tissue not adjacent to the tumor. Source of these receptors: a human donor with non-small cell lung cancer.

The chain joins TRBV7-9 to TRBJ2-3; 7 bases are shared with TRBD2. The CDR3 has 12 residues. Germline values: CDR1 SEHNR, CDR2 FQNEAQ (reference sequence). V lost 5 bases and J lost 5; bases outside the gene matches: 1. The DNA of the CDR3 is TGTGCCAGCAGCCCGGGGGGAGATACGCAGTATTTT. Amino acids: CASSPGGDTQYF.

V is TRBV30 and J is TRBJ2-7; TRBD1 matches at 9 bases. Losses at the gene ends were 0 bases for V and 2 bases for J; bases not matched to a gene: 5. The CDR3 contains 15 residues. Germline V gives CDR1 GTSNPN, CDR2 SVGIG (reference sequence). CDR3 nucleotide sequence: TGTGCCTGGAGTGTGGGACGGACAGGGGCCTACGAGCAGTACTTC. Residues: CAWSVGRTGAYEQYF.

The chain's CDR3 is CASSDRQDTAYGYTF. The CDR3 DNA follows: TGTGCCAGCAGTGACAGACAAGATACAGCCTATGGCTACACCTTC. The rearrangement joins TRBV6-1 to TRBJ1-2; D is uncertain. Germline CDR1 MNHNS, CDR2 SASEGT. Trimming took off 3 bases at V and 4 bases at J, with 15 bases between the two ends. The CDR3 consists of 15 residues.

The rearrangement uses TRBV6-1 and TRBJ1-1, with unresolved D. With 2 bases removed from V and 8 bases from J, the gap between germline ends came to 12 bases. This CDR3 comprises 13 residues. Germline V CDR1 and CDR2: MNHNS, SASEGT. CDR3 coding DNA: TGTGCCAGCAGTGAAAGTGAGGTGGAGGAAGCTTTCTTT. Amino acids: CASSESEVEEAFF.

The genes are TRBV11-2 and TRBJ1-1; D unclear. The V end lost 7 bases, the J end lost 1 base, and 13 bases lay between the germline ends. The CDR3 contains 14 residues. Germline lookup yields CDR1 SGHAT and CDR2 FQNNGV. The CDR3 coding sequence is TGTGCCAGCAATCCGTCAGTTACGAACACTGAAGCTTTCTTT. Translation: CASNPSVTNTEAFF.

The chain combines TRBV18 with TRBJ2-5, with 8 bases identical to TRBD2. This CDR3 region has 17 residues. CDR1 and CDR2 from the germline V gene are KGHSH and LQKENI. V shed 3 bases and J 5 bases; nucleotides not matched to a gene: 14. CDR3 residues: CASSPPQGGGRKETQYF. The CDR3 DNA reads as TGTGCCAGCTCACCCCCACAAGGCGGGGGGCGGAAGGAGACCCAGTACTTC.

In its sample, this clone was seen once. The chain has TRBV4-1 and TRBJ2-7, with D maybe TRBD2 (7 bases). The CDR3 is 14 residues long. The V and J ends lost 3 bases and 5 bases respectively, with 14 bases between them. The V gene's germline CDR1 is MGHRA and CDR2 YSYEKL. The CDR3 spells CASSQRGGDDEQYF. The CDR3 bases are TGCGCCAGCAGCCAGAGGGGGGGAGACGACGAGCAGTACTTC.

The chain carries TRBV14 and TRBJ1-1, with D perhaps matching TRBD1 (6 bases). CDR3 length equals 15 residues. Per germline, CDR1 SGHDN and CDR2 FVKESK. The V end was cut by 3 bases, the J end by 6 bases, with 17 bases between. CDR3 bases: TGTGCCAGCAGCCATCGGATTACAGGGATCTCTGAAGCTTTCTTT. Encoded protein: CASSHRITGISEAFF. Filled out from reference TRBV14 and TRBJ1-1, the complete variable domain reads EAGVTQFPSHSVIEKGQTVTLRCDPISGHDNLYWYRRVMGKEIKFLLHFVKESKQDESGMPNNRFLAERTGGTYSTLKVQPAELEDSGVYFCASSHRITGISEAFFGQGTRLTVV.

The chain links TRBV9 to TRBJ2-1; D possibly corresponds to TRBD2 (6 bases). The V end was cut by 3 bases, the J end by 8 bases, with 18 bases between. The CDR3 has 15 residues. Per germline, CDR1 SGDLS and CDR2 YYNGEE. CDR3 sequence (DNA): TGTGCCAGCAGCGGCGGACGTCCCTGGGGGGATGAGCAGTTCTTC. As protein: CASSGGRPWGDEQFF. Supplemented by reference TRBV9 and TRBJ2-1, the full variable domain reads DSGVTQTPKHLITATGQRVTLRCSPRSGDLSVYWYQQSLDQGLQFLIQYYNGEERAKGNILERFSAQQFPDLHSELNLSSLELGDSALYFCASSGGRPWGDEQFFGPGTRLTVL.

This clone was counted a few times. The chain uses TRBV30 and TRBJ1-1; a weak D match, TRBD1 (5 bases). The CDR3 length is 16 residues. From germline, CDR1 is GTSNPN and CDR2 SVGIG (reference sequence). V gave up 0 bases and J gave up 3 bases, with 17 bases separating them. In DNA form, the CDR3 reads TGTGCCTGGAGTGTGGGATCCTCAGGGTTGTACACTGAAGCTTTCTTT. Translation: CAWSVGSSGLYTEAFF.

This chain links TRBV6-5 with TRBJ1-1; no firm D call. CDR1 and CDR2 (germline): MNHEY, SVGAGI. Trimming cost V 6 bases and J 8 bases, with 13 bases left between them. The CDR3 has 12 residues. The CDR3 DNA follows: TGTGCCAGCAGCCCACCGACGGAAGAAGCTTTCTTT. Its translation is CASSPPTEEAFF.

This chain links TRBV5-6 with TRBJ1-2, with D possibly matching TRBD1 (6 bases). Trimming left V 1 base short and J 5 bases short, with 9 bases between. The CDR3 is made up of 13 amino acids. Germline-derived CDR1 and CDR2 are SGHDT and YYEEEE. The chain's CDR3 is CASSLRGTYGYTF. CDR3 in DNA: TGTGCCAGCAGCTTGAGGGGGACTTATGGCTACACCTTC. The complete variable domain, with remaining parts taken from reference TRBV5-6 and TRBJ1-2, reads DAGVTQSPTHLIKTRGQQVTLRCSPKSGHDTVSWYQQALGQGPQFIFQYYEEEERQRGNFPDRFSGHQFPNYSSELNVNALLLGDSALYLCASSLRGTYGYTFGSGTRLTVV.

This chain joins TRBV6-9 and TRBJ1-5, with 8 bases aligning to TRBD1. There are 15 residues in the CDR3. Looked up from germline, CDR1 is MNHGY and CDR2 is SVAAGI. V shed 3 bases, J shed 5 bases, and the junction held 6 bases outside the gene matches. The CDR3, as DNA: TGTGCCAGCAGTTACCCGACAGGGGATCATCAGCCCCAGCATTTT. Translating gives CASSYPTGDHQPQHF.

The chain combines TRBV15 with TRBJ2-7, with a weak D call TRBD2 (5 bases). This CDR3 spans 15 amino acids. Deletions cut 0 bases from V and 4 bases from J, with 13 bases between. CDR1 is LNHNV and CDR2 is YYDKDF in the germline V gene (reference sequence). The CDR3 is CATSRDGNPRYEQYF. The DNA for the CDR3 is TGTGCCACCAGCAGAGACGGGAACCCCCGGTACGAGCAGTACTTC.

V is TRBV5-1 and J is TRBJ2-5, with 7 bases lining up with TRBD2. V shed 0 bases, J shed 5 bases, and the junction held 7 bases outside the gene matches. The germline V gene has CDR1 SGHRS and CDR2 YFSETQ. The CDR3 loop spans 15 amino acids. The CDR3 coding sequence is TGCGCCAGCAGCTTGGCGGGCCCCGGGGGGGAGACCCAGTACTTC. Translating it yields CASSLAGPGGETQYF.

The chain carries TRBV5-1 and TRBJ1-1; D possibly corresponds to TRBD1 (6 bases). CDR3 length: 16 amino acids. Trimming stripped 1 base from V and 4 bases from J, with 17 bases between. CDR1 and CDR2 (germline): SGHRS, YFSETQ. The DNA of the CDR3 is TGCGCCAGCAGCTTGTCGCAGGGGTCTCCAAGCACTGAAGCTTTCTTT. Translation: CASSLSQGSPSTEAFF. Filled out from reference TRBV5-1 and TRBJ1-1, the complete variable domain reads KAGVTQTPRYLIKTRGQQVTLSCSPISGHRSVSWYQQTPGQGLQFLFEYFSETQRNKGNFPGRFSGRQFSNSRSEMNVSTLELGDSALYLCASSLSQGSPSTEAFFGQGTRLTVV.

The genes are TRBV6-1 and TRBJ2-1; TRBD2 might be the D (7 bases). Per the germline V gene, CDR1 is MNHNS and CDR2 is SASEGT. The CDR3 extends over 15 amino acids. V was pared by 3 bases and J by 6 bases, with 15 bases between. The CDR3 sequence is CASSEVGGAINEQFF. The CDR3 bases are TGTGCCAGCAGTGAGGTTGGGGGGGCCATCAATGAGCAGTTCTTC.

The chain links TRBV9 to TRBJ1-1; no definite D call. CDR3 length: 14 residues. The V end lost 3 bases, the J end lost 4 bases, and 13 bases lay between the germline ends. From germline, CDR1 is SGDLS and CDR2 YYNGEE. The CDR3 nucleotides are TGTGCCAGCAGCGAAACAGTGGAGGGCACTGAAGCTTTCTTT. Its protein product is CASSETVEGTEAFF.

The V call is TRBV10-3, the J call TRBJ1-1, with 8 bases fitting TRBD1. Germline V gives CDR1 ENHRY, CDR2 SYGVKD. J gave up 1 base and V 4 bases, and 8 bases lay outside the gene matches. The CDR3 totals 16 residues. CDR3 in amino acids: CAISVETGTGNTEAFF. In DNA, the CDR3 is TGTGCCATCAGTGTAGAGACCGGGACAGGGAACACTGAAGCTTTCTTT.

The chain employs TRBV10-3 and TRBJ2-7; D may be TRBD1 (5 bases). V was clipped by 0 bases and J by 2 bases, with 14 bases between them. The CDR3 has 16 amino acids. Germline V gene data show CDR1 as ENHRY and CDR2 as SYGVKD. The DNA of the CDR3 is TGTGCCATCAGTGAGTCTGTGGGTGGGGCCCCCTACGAGCAGTACTTC. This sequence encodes CAISESVGGAPYEQYF.

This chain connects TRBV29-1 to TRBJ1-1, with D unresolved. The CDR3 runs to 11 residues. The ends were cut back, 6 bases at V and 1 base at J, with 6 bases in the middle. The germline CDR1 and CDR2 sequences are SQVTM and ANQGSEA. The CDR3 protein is CSVDSNTEAFF. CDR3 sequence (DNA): TGCAGCGTCGATTCGAACACTGAAGCTTTCTTT.

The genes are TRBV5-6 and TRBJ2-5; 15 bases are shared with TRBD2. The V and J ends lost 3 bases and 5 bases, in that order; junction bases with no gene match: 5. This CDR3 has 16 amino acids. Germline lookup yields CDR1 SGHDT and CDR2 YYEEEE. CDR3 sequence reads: CASSYGLAGGGETQYF. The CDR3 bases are TGTGCCAGCAGCTATGGACTAGCGGGAGGGGGGGAGACCCAGTACTTC.

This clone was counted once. CDR3 protein: CSVRDPSGNTIYF. As DNA, the CDR3 is TGCAGCGTCCGCGATCCCTCTGGAAACACCATATATTTT. This chain links TRBV29-1 with TRBJ1-3; D gene ambiguous. V lost 6 bases, J lost 0 bases, and 9 bases lay in between. There are 13 residues in the CDR3. The germline gives CDR1 SQVTM, CDR2 ANQGSEA.

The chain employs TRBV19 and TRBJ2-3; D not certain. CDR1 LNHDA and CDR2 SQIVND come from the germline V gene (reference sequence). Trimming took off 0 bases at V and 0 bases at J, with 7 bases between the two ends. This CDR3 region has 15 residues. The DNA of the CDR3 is TGTGCCAGTAGTATAGATGGGATTAGCACAGATACGCAGTATTTT. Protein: CASSIDGISTDTQYF.

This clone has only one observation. The chain's CDR3 is CASSRGNYEQYF. CDR3 bases: TGTGCCAGCAGCCGGGGAAACTACGAGCAGTACTTC. The J gene is TRBJ2-7, the V gene TRBV2; a weak D match, TRBD2 (5 bases). V gave up 6 bases and J gave up 3 bases, with 9 bases separating them. The CDR3 totals 12 residues. Germline CDR1 reads SNHLY; CDR2 reads FYNNEI.

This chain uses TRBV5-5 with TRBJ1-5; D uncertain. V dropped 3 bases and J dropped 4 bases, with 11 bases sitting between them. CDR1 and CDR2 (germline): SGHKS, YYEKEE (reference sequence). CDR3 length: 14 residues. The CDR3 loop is CASSSAVGNQPQHF. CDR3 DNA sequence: TGTGCCAGCAGCTCGGCGGTGGGGAATCAGCCCCAGCATTTT.

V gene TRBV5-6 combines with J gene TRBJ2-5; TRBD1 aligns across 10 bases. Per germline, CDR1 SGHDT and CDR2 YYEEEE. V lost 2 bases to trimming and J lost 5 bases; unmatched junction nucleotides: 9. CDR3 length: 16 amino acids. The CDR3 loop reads CASSFLDRGRGETQYF. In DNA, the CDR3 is TGTGCCAGCAGCTTCCTTGACAGGGGGCGAGGGGAGACCCAGTACTTC.

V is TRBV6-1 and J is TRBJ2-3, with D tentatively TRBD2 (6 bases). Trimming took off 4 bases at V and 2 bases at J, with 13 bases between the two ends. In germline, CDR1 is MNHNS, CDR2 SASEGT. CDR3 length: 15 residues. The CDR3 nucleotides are TGTGCCAGCAGTGTTTCTGCGGGGACCACAGATACGCAGTATTTT. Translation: CASSVSAGTTDTQYF.